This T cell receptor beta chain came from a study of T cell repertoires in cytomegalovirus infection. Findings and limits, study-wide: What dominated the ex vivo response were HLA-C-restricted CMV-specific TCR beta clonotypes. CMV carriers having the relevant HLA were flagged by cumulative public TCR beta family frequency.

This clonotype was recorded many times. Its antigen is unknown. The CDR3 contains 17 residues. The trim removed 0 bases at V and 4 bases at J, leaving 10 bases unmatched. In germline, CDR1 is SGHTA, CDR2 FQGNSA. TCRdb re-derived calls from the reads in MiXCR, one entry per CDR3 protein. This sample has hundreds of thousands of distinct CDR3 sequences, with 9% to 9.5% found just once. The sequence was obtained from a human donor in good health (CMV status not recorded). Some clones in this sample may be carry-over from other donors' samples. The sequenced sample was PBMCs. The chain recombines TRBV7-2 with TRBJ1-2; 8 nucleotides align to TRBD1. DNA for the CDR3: TGTGCCAGCAGCTTAGCCCCCGGGACAGGAAGGCCCTATGGCTACACCTTC. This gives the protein CASSLAPGTGRPYGYTF.